The clone carrying this TCR beta chain was observed many times. The data are from a study of T-cell memory formation after mild COVID-19. About the research overall: The two donors had largely donor-specific TCR clusters.

Each CDR3 protein is one row after TCRdb ran MiXCR on the 5' RACE reads. This sample yields fewer than 250,000 distinct CDR3 sequences, of which 8% to 11% are seen a single time; approximately 2.8% belongs to the top ten. The CDR3 is 17 amino acids. V shed 5 bases and J 0 bases; nucleotides not matched to a gene: 10. Sample: PBMCs or a T cell subset sorted from them (not recorded which). V usage is TRBV12-3 or TRBV12-4 and J usage is TRBJ1-5, with TRBD1 matching 7 bases. The receptor's source is a man younger than 35 who had mild COVID-19 (a few samples of this study predate the infection). Cell type and time point are not known. CDR3 protein: CASSPRRGGFSNQPQHF. The CDR3 DNA reads as TGTGCCAGCAGTCCCCGGAGAGGGGGCTTTAGCAATCAGCCCCAGCATTTT.